Listed below are T cell receptor beta chains from one sample, sequenced in a study of CD8 T cells in Susac syndrome. One entry per CDR3 protein, called by TCRdb with MiXCR from the immunoSEQ multiplex PCR reads. The data show roughly 220,000 distinct CDR3 sequences, over 90% seen once. Sequencing was done on a sample of CD4+ T cells from PBMCs. The receptors come from a human donor with Susac syndrome. CDR3s include the opening cysteine and the closing phenylalanine or tryptophan.

J gene | V gene | CDR3 protein
TRBJ2-1 | TRBV25-1 | CASSLAANEQFF
TRBJ1-2 | TRBV12-3/TRBV12-4 | CASSWGAYGYTF
TRBJ2-5 | TRBV30 | CAWGGQETQYF
TRBJ1-5 | TRBV30 | CAWSADRASNQPQHF
TRBJ1-6 | TRBV4-3 | CASSQETGDNSPLHF
TRBJ2-5 | TRBV7-9 | CASSQDPGLAGSQTQYF
TRBJ2-4 | TRBV5-6 | CASSLEGAGKTKNIQYF
TRBJ2-5 | TRBV18 | CASSPSQEETQYF
TRBJ2-7 | TRBV20-1 | CSATGGGEQYF
TRBJ1-6 | TRBV12-3/TRBV12-4 | CASSRTDNSPLHF
TRBJ1-2 | TRBV20-1 | CSVPFRDSYGYTF
TRBJ1-1 | TRBV3-1 | CASSPRTVFGTEAFF
TRBJ1-1 | TRBV12-3/TRBV12-4 | CASSRFEAFF
TRBJ2-7 | TRBV4-3 | CASSQDQGLFYEQYF
TRBJ2-7 | TRBV20-1 | CSVSPGQGAIRGEQYF
TRBJ2-5 | TRBV20-1 | CSASSGGEKTQCF
TRBJ2-7 | TRBV27 | CASSGTGVSAYEQYF
TRBJ2-5 | TRBV4-2 | CASSQGVSGVQETQYF
TRBJ2-1 | TRBV7-2 | CASSLVEVYGEQFF
TRBJ2-7 | TRBV29-1 | CSVEDTAYEQYF
TRBJ2-2 | TRBV4-1 | CASSQARLAGGQNTGELFF
TRBJ1-5 | TRBV7-9 | CASSRASQDQPQHF
TRBJ2-3 | TRBV5-4 | CASSLDYGGTDTQYF
TRBJ1-1 | TRBV30 | CALRTLGAENTEAFF
TRBJ1-6 | TRBV5-1 | CASSLGGRTENSPLHF
TRBJ1-1 | TRBV12-3/TRBV12-4 | CASSDSGTGGEAFF
TRBJ1-5 | TRBV6-5 | CASSSSWGFNQPQHF
TRBJ1-6 | TRBV30 | CAWSTTGSAPLHF
TRBJ1-5 | TRBV29-1 | CSVVGGVNQPQHF
TRBJ1-2 | TRBV20-1 | CSARGDRDHYGYTF
TRBJ2-1 | TRBV20-1 | CSATDRDRGSNEQFF
TRBJ1-6 | TRBV13 | CASSLPGQAFRSPLHF
TRBJ2-1 | TRBV5-1 | CASRLISQIGNEQFF
TRBJ1-1 | TRBV12-3/TRBV12-4 | CASRYLLTGALNTEAFF
TRBJ2-3 | TRBV5-6 | CASSLGRDSRTDTQYF
TRBJ1-1 | TRBV2 | CASSGQTVGTEAFF
TRBJ2-1 | TRBV7-6 | CASSLNNEQFF
TRBJ2-1 | TRBV7-9 | CASSLVSGDEQFF
TRBJ2-3 | TRBV24-1 | CATSVGLARPDTQYF
TRBJ2-5 | TRBV20-1 | CSVRGRGGSQETQYF
TRBJ2-3 | TRBV12-3/TRBV12-4 | CASRTLGGGTDTQYF
TRBJ2-3 | TRBV20-1 | CSARDWDRATDTQYF
TRBJ1-1 | TRBV30 | CAWSDKGQGDAEAFF
TRBJ1-3 | TRBV27 | CASSSTGRSSGNTIYF
TRBJ1-1 | TRBV5-4 | CASSIRGPHTEAFF
TRBJ2-3 | TRBV20-1 | CSARDRVAGGTDTQYF
TRBJ2-5 | TRBV30 | CAWTTGEETQYF